A single T cell receptor beta chain is shown here with its context. What antigen it recognizes has not been identified. Per-base qualities were not stored, and no clone one base away is much larger. Libraries were constructed by 5' RACE. The listed sequencing device is Illumina HiSeq 2500. A second PCR of about 7 to 12 cycles was run with a J-beta primer mix and a sample-barcoded 5' primer. A template-switch 5' adaptor carrying 12 random nucleotides introduced a unique molecular identifier onto each TCR beta cDNA molecule. Each sample yielded at least 2.5 million CDR3-containing paired-end reads. All of the RNA was converted into first-strand cDNA using the Mint cDNA synthesis kit, with a TRBC-specific oligonucleotide serving as the primer. Following uracil-DNA glycosylase treatment, a first 18-cycle PCR with universal primers M1SS and BC2_uni_R was performed on all cDNA. From the authors' description of their analysis: Each sample was normalized by randomly selecting 1 million high-quality reads, each carrying a distinct molecular identifier. Instead of being binned into consensus sequences, reads that shared molecular identifiers were thrown out. CDR3 identification, clonotype clustering and error correction used MiTCR with a Q25 quality threshold and the strictest error-elimination algorithm. A nonparametric unseen species model using Euler transformation provided a lower-bound estimate of total TCR beta diversity. The raw public reads went through TCRdb reprocessing: fastp at Q25, MiXCR clone calling, in-frame beta chains kept. Identical CDR3 proteins give one entry, which carries the most common genes and DNA. These V and J calls derive from TCRdb rather than the authors' analysis. Within this sample are hundreds of thousands of distinct CDR3 sequences, with under 65% of them counted one time only. The ten largest clones capture less than 15% of the sample.

This sample was taken from a study of blood T cells in healthy people across ages (dated by TCRdb to about 2015). For the study in its entirety: In model experiments, roughly one uniquely barcoded TCR beta cDNA molecule per two T cells was captured by template switching. The study measured age-related changes in TCR beta repertoire diversity using deep sequencing normalized with unique cDNA molecular identifiers. Donors were grouped into four age groups: young (average 16 years), middle-aged (around 39), aged (around 62) and long-lived (about 82). To avoid experimental bias, donors of different ages were spread randomly across the sequencing lanes. Two additional independent replicas of 1 million unique cDNA reads from the same blood draw were analyzed for two donors (one aged 18 to 30 and one aged 80 or older).

The full study reports these points: Since profiling was done on bulk unsorted PBMCs, naive and antigen-experienced compartments could not be conclusively compared. As age increased, observed TCR beta diversity per million T cells dropped in a roughly linear way, and a significant reduction was already evident by age roughly 40. A strong correlation was found between observed TCR beta diversity and the percentage of naive T cells measured by flow cytometry. Because donor CMV infection status was unknown, age-related changes in expanded clonotypes were potentially confounded. The long-lived group showed more naive CD4+ T cells, fewer expanded clones and increased TCR diversity than the aged group, suggesting age selection. Total diversity estimates from one million sequenced T cells were considered lower bounds and underestimates.

The germline V gene encodes CDR1 SGHVS and CDR2 FQNEAQ. The CDR3 runs 15 amino acids, cysteine and phenylalanine included. Here the CDR3 DNA is all that survives: 45 bases in frame from base 1. V loses 11 bases, J loses 5 bases, and the germline ends lie 24 bases apart. Donors were 39 systemically healthy Caucasian individuals from Russia aged roughly 6 to 95 years. About 10 milliliters of peripheral blood were collected from each donor into EDTA-treated Vacutainer tubes. Ficoll-Paque density-gradient centrifugation was used to isolate PBMCs, with at least 6.5 million per sample. Total RNA, at least 5 micrograms per sample, was extracted from PBMCs with Trizol reagent. The percentages of naive CD45RAhigh/CD27high T cells were determined by flow cytometry on a PBMC aliquot from every donor.

The sequenced sample was blood. The V and J segments used are TRBV7-8 and TRBJ2-5; a weak D assignment points to TRBD2 (5 bases agree). The TCR was taken from a woman older than 75 in good health. The CDR3 reads as follows: CAAGKESGPKETQYF. At the DNA level, the sequence is TGTGCCGCCGGGAAGGAGAGCGGACCGAAGGAGACCCAGTACTTC.